This passage covers 7 T cell receptor beta chains from one sample sequenced in a study of control samples from healthy donors and cancer patients. The table came from immunoSEQ multiplex PCR; TCRdb's copy has only in-frame clones and leaves some out. Among roughly 54,000 clones listed, 95% to 96% were seen once. The sample consisted of blood. The receptors originated from a woman in her 30s in good health.

V and J are TRBV28 and TRBJ2-1; TRBD2 aligns across 9 bases. In germline, CDR1 is MDHEN, CDR2 SYDVKM. The CDR3 consists of 15 residues. V shed 3 bases, J shed 10 bases, and the junction held 10 bases outside the gene matches. The CDR3 region has the DNA TGTGCCAGCAGTTTTGCCCCGGGACTAGCTTACGAGCAGTTCTTC. Residues: CASSFAPGLAYEQFF.

The chain has TRBV27 and TRBJ2-7; TRBD1 or TRBD2 may be the D gene (5 bases each). This CDR3 comprises 13 residues. The germline gives CDR1 MNHEY, CDR2 SMNVEV (reference sequence). Trimming took 3 bases from V and 3 from J, leaving 9 bases between them. CDR3 sequence (DNA): TGTGCCAGCAGTTTCAAGGGGAGCTACGAGCAGTACTTC. Protein: CASSFKGSYEQYF.

This rearrangement joins TRBV21-1 to TRBJ2-7; the DNA was not compared with TRBD2, the D call given in the table. TRBV21-1 is assigned pseudogene status. This CDR3 is 18 amino acids long. CDR3 nucleotides: TGTGCCAGCAGCAAATTATACCTCAAGGGAGGCAACCACTACGGGGAGTACTTC. Protein: CASSKLYLKGGNHYGEYF.

The genes are TRBV27 and TRBJ2-7; TRBD2 matches at 11 bases. The CDR3 extends over 16 amino acids. CDR1 and CDR2 (germline): MNHEY, SMNVEV (reference sequence). V lost 4 bases, J lost 2 bases, and 7 bases stayed unmatched. This chain's CDR3 is CASSSLIAGGPYEQYF. The CDR3, as DNA: TGTGCCAGCAGTTCCCTCATAGCGGGAGGGCCCTACGAGCAGTACTTC.

The V and J genes are TRBV15 and TRBJ2-3; D ambiguous. The germline V gene has CDR1 LNHNV and CDR2 YYDKDF (reference sequence). The CDR3 is made up of 13 amino acids. With 2 bases removed from V and 5 bases from J, the gap between germline ends came to 8 bases. CDR3 residues: CATSRPPGDTQYF. As DNA, the CDR3 is TGTGCCACCAGCAGACCCCCTGGAGATACGCAGTATTTT.

J is TRBJ1-3 and V is TRBV15; a possible D gene is TRBD1 (5 bases). V shed 0 bases and J shed 8 bases, with 14 bases lying between them. Per the germline V gene, CDR1 is LNHNV and CDR2 is YYDKDF (reference sequence). This CDR3 is 15 amino acids long. The CDR3 DNA reads as TGTGCCACCAGCAGAGATTCCGGGGGAAGGGACACCATATATTTT. It yields the protein CATSRDSGGRDTIYF.

The chain has TRBV11-3 and TRBJ2-7, with 8 bases identical to TRBD1. Germline V gene sequence: CDR1 SGHNT, CDR2 YENEEA. The junction had 11 bases not matched to a gene; V was cut back by 6 bases and J by 4 bases. The CDR3 runs 15 residues. CDR3 coding DNA: TGTGCCAGCAGTTTTCCACCACAGGGGGTGTACGAGCAGTACTTC. Amino acids: CASSFPPQGVYEQYF.